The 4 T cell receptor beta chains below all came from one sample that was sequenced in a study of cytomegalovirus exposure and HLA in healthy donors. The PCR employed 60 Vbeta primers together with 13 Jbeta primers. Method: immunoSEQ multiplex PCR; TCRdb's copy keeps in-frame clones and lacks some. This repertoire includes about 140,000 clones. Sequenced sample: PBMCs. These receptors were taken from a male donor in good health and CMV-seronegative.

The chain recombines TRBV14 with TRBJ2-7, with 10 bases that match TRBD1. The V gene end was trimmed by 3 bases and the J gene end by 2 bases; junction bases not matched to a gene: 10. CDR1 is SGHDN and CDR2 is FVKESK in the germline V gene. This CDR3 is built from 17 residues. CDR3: CASSQRSLGQGTYEQYF. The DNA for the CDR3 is TGTGCCAGCAGCCAGCGTAGCTTGGGACAGGGGACCTACGAGCAGTACTTC.

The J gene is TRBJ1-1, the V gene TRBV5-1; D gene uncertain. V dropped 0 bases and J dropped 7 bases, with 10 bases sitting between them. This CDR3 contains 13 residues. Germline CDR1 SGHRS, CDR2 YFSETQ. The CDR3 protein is CASSLGRINEAFF. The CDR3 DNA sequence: TGCGCCAGCAGCTTGGGGCGGATTAATGAAGCTTTCTTT.

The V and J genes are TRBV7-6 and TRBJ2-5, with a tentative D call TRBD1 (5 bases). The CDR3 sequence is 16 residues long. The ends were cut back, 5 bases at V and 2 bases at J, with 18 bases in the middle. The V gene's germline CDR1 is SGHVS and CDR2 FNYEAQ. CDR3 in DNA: TGTGCCAGCAGCCCTAGTAGATTTAGGGGTCAAGAGACCCAGTACTTC. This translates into CASSPSRFRGQETQYF.

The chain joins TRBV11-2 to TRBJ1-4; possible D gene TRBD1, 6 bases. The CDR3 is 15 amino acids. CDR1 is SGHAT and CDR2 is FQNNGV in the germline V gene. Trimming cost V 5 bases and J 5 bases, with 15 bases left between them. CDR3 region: CASSLTDSLNEKLFF. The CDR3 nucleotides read TGTGCCAGCAGCCTGACGGACAGTCTAAATGAAAAACTGTTTTTT. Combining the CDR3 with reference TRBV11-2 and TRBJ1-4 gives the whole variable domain EAGVAQSPRYKIIEKRQSVAFWCNPISGHATLYWYQQILGQGPKLLIQFQNNGVVDDSQLPKDRFSAERLKGVDSTLKIQPAKLEDSAVYLCASSLTDSLNEKLFFGSGTQLSVL.